This T cell receptor (beta chain) originates from a study of OX40 agonist ivuxolimab in advanced cancers. Study context: Ivuxolimab is an agonistic anti-OX40 (CD134) antibody, and patients were treated with it. Overall study results and limits: Low levels of normalized T-cell clonal expansion also appeared in some nonresponders. Expanded peripheral T-cell antigen specificity went undetermined.

Concerning this clone: Its matching antigen is unknown.

The V end was cut by 4 bases, the J end by 3 bases, with 16 bases between. This CDR3 is built from 16 residues. CDR1 and CDR2 (germline): MNHEY, SMNVEV (reference sequence). The method was immunoSEQ multiplex PCR; TCRdb's version includes in-frame clones alone and lacks a portion of them. This sample yields about 46,000 clones, of which more than 85% are seen a single time; about 11% belongs to the top ten. The rearrangement uses TRBV27 and TRBJ1-5, with D hard to call. Specimen: CD4+ or CD8+ T cells sorted from blood, collected in a trial of the OX40 agonist ivuxolimab. This clonotype was sampled from an adult with an advanced solid tumor such as melanoma, head and neck, liver or kidney cancer. This chain's CDR3 is CASSSTVAGPNQPQHF. The CDR3 DNA follows: TGTGCCAGCAGTTCAACCGTGGCAGGACCCAATCAGCCCCAGCATTTT.